The 3 T cell receptor beta chains presented below share a single source sample, sequenced in a study of cytomegalovirus exposure and HLA in healthy donors. Both 60 Vbeta primers and 13 Jbeta primers went into the PCR. Here immunoSEQ multiplex PCR was the method, and the copy in TCRdb shows in-frame clones only, minus some. Recorded for this sample: fewer than 150,000 clones. Sequencing was done on a sample of PBMCs. The receptors originated from a middle-aged man in good health and CMV-seronegative.

This rearrangement joins TRBV7-8 to TRBJ2-5; 8 bases map to TRBD1. After removal of 5 bases from V and 5 bases from J, the junction contained 7 bases not matched to a gene. Germline assignment: CDR1 SGHVS and CDR2 FQNEAQ. The CDR3 is made up of 14 amino acids. CDR3 protein: CASSPTGGRETQYF. In DNA, the CDR3 is TGTGCCAGCAGCCCAACAGGGGGGCGGGAGACCCAGTACTTC.

The genes are TRBV2 and TRBJ1-2, with 8 bases aligning to TRBD1. Germline V lookup: CDR1 SNHLY, CDR2 FYNNEI. This CDR3 spans 15 amino acids. J was trimmed by 2 bases and V by 5 bases; bases with no gene match: 7. This CDR3 is CASSPPGQANYGYTF. The CDR3 bases are TGTGCCAGCAGTCCTCCGGGACAGGCAAACTATGGCTACACCTTC.

This chain links TRBV9 with TRBJ2-2; D perhaps matches TRBD1 (5 bases). The germline CDR1 and CDR2 sequences are SGDLS and YYNGEE. With 3 bases removed from V and 0 bases from J, the gap between germline ends came to 21 bases. The CDR3 has 19 residues. The CDR3 DNA follows: TGTGCCAGCAGCGCCCGCCCGATTGTCAGGGCTCCGAACACCGGGGAGCTGTTTTTT. Translating gives CASSARPIVRAPNTGELFF.